The rows below give T cell receptor beta chains drawn from one sample of a study of tumor and adjacent non-tumor tissue in lung cancer. Via MiXCR, TCRdb re-called the multiplex PCR reads, giving one row per CDR3 protein. The data show under 80,000 distinct CDR3 sequences, under 80% seen once. The sequenced material came from distant non-tumor lung tissue. The receptors shown here come from a man in his 60s with non-small cell lung cancer. The CDR3 runs from the conserved cysteine through the conserved F or W. The order of the fields is J gene, V gene, clone size, D gene, CDR3 protein, CDR3 DNA. A D gene is named only where the DNA matches it firmly. Size tells how often a clone was seen (once, few, many) or the class of an expanded clone, and some rows leave it out.

J: TRBJ1-1
V: TRBV12-3/TRBV12-4
size: NA
D: NA
CDR3: CVSSLGLEAFF
DNA: TGTGTCAGCAGTCTGGGTCTTGAAGCTTTCTTT

J: TRBJ2-2
V: TRBV2
size: once
D: NA
CDR3: CPRRTLNTGELFF
DNA: TGTCCCAGGAGAACACTGAACACCGGGGAGCTGTTTTTT

J: TRBJ2-3
V: TRBV5-6
size: many
D: NA
CDR3: CASSLKGIDTQYF
DNA: TGTGCCAGCAGCTTGAAGGGAATAGATACGCAGTATTTT

J: TRBJ1-6
V: TRBV7-8
size: NA
D: NA
CDR3: CASKRGAGDSPLHF
DNA: TGCGCCAGCAAGAGGGGGGCAGGGGATTCACCCCTCCACTTT

J: TRBJ2-1
V: TRBV11-3
size: NA
D: TRBD2
CDR3: CASSSGTSGNNEQFF
DNA: TGTGCCAGCAGCTCCGGGACTAGCGGGAACAATGAGCAGTTCTTC

J: TRBJ2-3
V: TRBV7-3
size: NA
D: NA
CDR3: CASSSPGTDTQYF
DNA: TGTGCCAGCAGTTCCCCTGGCACAGATACGCAGTATTTT

J: TRBJ2-3
V: TRBV6-1
size: once
D: NA
CDR3: CASRPSGERANTQYF
DNA: TGTGCCAGCAGACCTTCGGGCGAGAGGGCAAATACGCAGTATTTT

J: TRBJ1-5
V: TRBV6-6
size: NA
D: NA
CDR3: CASRTELNHLQHF
DNA: TGTGCCAGCAGGACAGAATTAAATCACCTCCAGCATTTT

J: TRBJ2-2
V: TRBV7-9
size: NA
D: TRBD1
CDR3: CASSLGGTGDSPGELFF
DNA: TGTGCTAGCAGCTTAGGCGGGACAGGGGATTCACCGGGGGAGCTGTTTTTT

J: TRBJ2-7
V: TRBV10-1
size: NA
D: TRBD1
CDR3: CASSDRGQGFYEQYF
DNA: TGCGCTAGCAGTGATAGAGGACAGGGCTTCTACGAGCAGTACTTC

J: TRBJ1-1
V: TRBV6-1
size: NA
D: NA
CDR3: CASSPSRLSNTQALF
DNA: TGTGCAAGCAGCCCCTCGCGGTTGTCGAACACTCAAGCTCTCTTT

J: TRBJ2-1
V: TRBV30
size: NA
D: TRBD2
CDR3: CSWSPSMASGAGQFF
DNA: TGTTCCTGGAGTCCCTCAATGGCTAGCGGTGCGGGCCAGTTCTTC

J: TRBJ1-5
V: TRBV10-3
size: NA
D: NA
CDR3: CAISESTGWGTDTQHF
DNA: TGTGCCATCAGTGAATCCACGGGATGGGGCACAGATACGCAGCATTTT

J: TRBJ2-3
V: TRBV7-6
size: NA
D: NA
CDR3: CASSSNNQPQYF
DNA: TGTGCCAGCAGTTCTAACAATCAGCCCCAGTATTTT

J: TRBJ1-5
V: TRBV6-5
size: many
D: NA
CDR3: CASSPRVGQPQHF
DNA: TGTGCCAGCAGCCCCAGGGTGGGTCAGCCCCAGCATTTT

J: TRBJ2-7
V: TRBV20-1
size: NA
D: NA
CDR3: CSASQGADYNQYF
DNA: TGCAGTGCCAGCCAAGGGGCAGACTACAACCAGTACTTC

J: TRBJ2-7
V: TRBV6-5
size: NA
D: NA
CDR3: CASARAAFSYEKYF
DNA: TGTGCCAGCGCTCGGGCCGCCTTCTCCTACGAGAAGTACTTC

J: TRBJ2-1
V: TRBV5-6
size: NA
D: NA
CDR3: CASSLKVPYDEQFF
DNA: TGTGCCAGCAGCTTGAAGGTCCCTTACGATGAGCAGTTCTTT

J: TRBJ2-7
V: TRBV7-6
size: many
D: NA
CDR3: CASSLGQFDEQYF
DNA: TGTGCCAGCAGCCTGGGGCAGTTTGACGAGCAGTACTTC

J: TRBJ2-3
V: TRBV5-4
size: NA
D: NA
CDR3: CASSLAFTASVRGTVTQYF
DNA: TGTGCCAGCAGCTTGGCGTTTACGGCTAGCGTGAGGGGGACAGTTACGCAGTATTTT

J: TRBJ2-3
V: TRBV11-2
size: many
D: NA
CDR3: CASSLGSEDTQYF
DNA: TGTGCCAGCAGCTTAGGGTCGGAGGATACGCAGTATTTT

J: TRBJ2-1
V: TRBV28
size: NA
D: TRBD2
CDR3: CTSRTSGINDQFF
DNA: TGTACCAGCAGGACTAGCGGGATTAATGATCAGTTCTTC

J: TRBJ1-2
V: TRBV6-1
size: NA
D: NA
CDR3: CASTFSCGIDYGYTF
DNA: TGTGCCAGCACTTTCTCTTGTGGTATTGACTATGGCTACACCTTC

J: TRBJ2-4
V: TRBV6-1
size: once
D: NA
CDR3: CTSSERGGNRKNIQYF
DNA: TGTACCAGCAGCGAGAGAGGGGGGAATAGGAAAAACATTCAGTACTTC

J: TRBJ2-5
V: TRBV5-4
size: NA
D: TRBD2
CDR3: CASSLIWTSDQQETQYF
DNA: TGTGCCAGCAGCCTAATCTGGACTAGCGACCAACAAGAGACCCAGTACTTC

J: TRBJ2-4
V: TRBV30
size: NA
D: NA
CDR3: CTWSVWDIQYF
DNA: TGTACCTGGAGTGTATGGGACATTCAGTACTTC

J: TRBJ2-2
V: TRBV6-1
size: NA
D: NA
CDR3: CASSRSTGELFF
DNA: TGTGCCAGCTCTAGGTCCACCGGGGAGCTGTTTTTT